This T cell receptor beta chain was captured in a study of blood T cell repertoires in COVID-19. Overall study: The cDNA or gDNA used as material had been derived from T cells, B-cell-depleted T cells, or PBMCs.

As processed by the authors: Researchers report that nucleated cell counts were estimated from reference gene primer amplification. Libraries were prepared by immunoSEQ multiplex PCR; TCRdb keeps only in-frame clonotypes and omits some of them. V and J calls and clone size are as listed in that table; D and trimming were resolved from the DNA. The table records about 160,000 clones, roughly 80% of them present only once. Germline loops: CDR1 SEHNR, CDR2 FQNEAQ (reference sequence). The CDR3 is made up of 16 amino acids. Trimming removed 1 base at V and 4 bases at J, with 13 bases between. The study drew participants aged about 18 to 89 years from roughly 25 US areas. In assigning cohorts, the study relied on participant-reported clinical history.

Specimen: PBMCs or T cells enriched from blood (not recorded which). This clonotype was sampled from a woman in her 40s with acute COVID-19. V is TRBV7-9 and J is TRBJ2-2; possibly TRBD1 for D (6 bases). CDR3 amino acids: CASSLDRVVGTGELFF. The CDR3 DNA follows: TGTGCCAGCAGCTTAGACAGGGTCGTCGGCACCGGGGAGCTGTTTTTT.